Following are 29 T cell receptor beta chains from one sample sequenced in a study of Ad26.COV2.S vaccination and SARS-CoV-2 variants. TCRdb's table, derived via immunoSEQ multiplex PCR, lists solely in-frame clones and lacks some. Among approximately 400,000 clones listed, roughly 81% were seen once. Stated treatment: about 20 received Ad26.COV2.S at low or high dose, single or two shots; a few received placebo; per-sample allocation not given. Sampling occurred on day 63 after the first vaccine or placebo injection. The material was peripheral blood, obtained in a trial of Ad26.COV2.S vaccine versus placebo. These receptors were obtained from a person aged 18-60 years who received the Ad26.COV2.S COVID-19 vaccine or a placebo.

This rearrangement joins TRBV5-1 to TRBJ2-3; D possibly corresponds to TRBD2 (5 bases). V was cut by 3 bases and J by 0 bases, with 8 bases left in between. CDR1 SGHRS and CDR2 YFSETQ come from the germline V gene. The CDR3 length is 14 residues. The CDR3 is CASSSWTSTDTQYF. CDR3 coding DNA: TGCGCCAGCAGCTCTTGGACTAGCACAGATACGCAGTATTTT.

In DNA form, the CDR3 reads TGTGCCAGCAGCTTGGCACACGGGACAGCCAATCAGCCCCAGCATTTT. As protein: CASSLAHGTANQPQHF. This rearrangement joins TRBV5-6 to TRBJ1-5; 7 nucleotides align to TRBD1. The V gene end was trimmed by 0 bases and the J gene end by 3 bases; junction bases not matched to a gene: 6. Germline loops: CDR1 SGHDT, CDR2 YYEEEE. CDR3 length: 16 amino acids.

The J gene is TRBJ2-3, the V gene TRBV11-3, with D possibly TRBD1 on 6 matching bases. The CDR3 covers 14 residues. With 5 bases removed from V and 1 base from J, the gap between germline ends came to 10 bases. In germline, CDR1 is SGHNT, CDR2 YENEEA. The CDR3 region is CASSPGVGTDTQYF. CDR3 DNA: TGTGCCAGCAGCCCAGGGGTCGGCACAGATACGCAGTATTTT.

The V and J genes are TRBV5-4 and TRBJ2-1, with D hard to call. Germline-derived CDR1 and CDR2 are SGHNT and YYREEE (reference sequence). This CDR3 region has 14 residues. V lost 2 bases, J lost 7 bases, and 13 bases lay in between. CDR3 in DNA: TGTGCCAGCAGCTTCCCTCAGTTAAGGAATGAGCAGTTCTTC. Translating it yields CASSFPQLRNEQFF.

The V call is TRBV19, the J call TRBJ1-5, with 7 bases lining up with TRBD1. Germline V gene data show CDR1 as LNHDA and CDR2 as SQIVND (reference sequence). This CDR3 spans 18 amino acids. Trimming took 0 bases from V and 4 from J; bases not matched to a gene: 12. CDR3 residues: CASSIESGRGFGNQPQHF. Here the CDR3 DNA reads TGTGCCAGTAGTATAGAGTCCGGCAGGGGGTTCGGGAATCAGCCCCAGCATTTT.

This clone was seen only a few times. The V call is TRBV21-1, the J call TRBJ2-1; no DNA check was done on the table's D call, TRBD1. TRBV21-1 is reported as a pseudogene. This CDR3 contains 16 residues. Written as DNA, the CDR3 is TGTGCCAGCAGCAAGCGCAGGCGCTATTCCTACAATGAGCAGTTCTTC. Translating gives CASSKRRRYSYNEQFF.

The CDR3 DNA reads TGTGCCAGCAGCCCGGGACAAGCGAACACTGAAGCTTTCTTT. Amino acids: CASSPGQANTEAFF. The V call is TRBV9, the J call TRBJ1-1, with TRBD1 as a possible D gene (6 bases). This CDR3 has 14 amino acids. Per germline, CDR1 SGDLS and CDR2 YYNGEE. The V and J ends lost 4 bases and 1 base respectively, with 11 bases between them.

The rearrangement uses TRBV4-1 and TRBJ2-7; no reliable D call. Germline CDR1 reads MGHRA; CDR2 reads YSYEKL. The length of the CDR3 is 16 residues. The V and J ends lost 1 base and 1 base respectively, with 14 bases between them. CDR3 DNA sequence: TGCGCCAGCAGCCAAGCGAGCGCCCCAACTTCCTACGAGCAGTACTTC. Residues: CASSQASAPTSYEQYF.

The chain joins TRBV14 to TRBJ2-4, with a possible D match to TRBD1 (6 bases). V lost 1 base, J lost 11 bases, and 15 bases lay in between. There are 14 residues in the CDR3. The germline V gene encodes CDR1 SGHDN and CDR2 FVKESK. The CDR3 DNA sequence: TGTGCCAGCAGCCAAGTGTCAGGGGCGACTTTTCAGTACTTC. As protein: CASSQVSGATFQYF.

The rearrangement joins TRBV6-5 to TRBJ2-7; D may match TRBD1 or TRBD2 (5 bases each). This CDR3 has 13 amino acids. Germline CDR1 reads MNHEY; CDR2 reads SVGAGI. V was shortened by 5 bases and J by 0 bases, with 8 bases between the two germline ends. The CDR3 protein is CASSPGASYEQYF. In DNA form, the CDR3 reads TGTGCCAGCAGTCCCGGGGCCTCCTACGAGCAGTACTTC.

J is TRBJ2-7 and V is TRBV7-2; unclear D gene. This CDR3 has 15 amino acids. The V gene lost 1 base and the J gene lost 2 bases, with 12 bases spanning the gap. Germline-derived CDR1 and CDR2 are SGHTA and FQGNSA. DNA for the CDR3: TGTGCCAGCAGCTTAGGATTCACGGGCGCCTACGAGCAGTACTTC. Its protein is CASSLGFTGAYEQYF.

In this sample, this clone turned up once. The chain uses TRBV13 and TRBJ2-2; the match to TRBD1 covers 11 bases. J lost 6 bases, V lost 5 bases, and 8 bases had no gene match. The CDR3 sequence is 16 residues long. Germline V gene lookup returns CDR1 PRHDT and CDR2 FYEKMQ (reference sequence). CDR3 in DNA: TGTGCCAGCAGCGCTGCGGACAGGGGGCTGCCCGGGGAGCTGTTTTTT. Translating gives CASSAADRGLPGELFF.

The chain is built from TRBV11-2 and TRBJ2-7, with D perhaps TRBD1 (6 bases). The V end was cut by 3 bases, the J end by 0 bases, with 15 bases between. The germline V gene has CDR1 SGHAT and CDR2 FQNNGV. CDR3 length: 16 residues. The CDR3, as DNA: TGTGCCAGCAGCTTTGCCCAGGGGACCAGCTCCTACGAGCAGTACTTC. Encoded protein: CASSFAQGTSSYEQYF.

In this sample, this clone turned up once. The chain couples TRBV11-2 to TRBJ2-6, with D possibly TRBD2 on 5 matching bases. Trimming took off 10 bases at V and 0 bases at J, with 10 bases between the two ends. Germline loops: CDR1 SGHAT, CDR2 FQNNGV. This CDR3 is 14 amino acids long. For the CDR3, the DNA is TGTGCCACCGGGGTGGGCTCTGGGGCCAACGTCCTGACTTTC. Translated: CATGVGSGANVLTF.

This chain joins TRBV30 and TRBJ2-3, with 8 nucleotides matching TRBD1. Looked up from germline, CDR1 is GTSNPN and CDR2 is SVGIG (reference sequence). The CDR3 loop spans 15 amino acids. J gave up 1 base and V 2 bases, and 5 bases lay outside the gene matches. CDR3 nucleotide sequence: TGTGCCTGGAGTTTGACAGGGGACGGCACAGATACGCAGTATTTT. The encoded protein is CAWSLTGDGTDTQYF.

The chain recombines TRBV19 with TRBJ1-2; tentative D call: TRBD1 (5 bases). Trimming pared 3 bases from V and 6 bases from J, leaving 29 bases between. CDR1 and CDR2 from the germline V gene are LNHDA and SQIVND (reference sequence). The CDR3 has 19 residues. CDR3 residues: CASSISTGTSIPKGDGYTF. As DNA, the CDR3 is TGTGCCAGTAGTATCTCAACCGGGACTTCAATTCCAAAGGGAGATGGCTACACCTTC.

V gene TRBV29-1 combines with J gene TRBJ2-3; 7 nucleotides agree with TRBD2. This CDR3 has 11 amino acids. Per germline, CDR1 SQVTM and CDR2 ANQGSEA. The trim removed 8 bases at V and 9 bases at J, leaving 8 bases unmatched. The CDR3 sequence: CSLNRGDTQYF. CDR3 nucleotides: TGCAGCTTGAATCGGGGGGACACGCAGTATTTT.

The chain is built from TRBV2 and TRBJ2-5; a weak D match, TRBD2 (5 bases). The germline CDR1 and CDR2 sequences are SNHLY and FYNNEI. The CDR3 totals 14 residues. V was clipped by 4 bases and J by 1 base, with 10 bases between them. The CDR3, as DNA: TGTGCCAGCAGTGTTAGGACTCTCCAAGAGACCCAGTACTTC. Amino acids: CASSVRTLQETQYF. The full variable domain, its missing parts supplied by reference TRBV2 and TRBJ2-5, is EPEVTQTPSHQVTQMGQEVILRCVPISNHLYFYWYRQILGQKVEFLVSFYNNEISEKSEIFDDQFSVERPDGSNFTLKIRSTKLEDSAMYFCASSVRTLQETQYFGPGTRLLVL.

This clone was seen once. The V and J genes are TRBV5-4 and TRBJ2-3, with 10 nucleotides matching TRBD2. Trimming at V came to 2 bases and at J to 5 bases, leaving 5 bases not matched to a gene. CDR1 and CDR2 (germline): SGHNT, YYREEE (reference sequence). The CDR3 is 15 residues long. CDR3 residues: CASSLVSGREDTQYF. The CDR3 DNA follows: TGTGCCAGCAGCTTAGTGAGCGGGAGGGAAGATACGCAGTATTTT.

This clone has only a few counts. CDR3 region: CASPSSGTGSSEQYF. The DNA for the CDR3 is TGTGCCAGTCCCAGCTCCGGGACAGGGTCTTCCGAGCAGTACTTC. The V and J genes are TRBV19 and TRBJ2-7; 9 bases are a match to TRBD1. The CDR3 runs to 15 residues. The V and J ends lost 8 bases and 6 bases, in that order; junction bases with no gene match: 14. Germline CDR1 is LNHDA and CDR2 is SQIVND (reference sequence).

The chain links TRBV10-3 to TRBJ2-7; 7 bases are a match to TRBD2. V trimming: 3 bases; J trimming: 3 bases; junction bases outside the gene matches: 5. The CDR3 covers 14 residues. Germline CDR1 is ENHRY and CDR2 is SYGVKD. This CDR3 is CAISDSASGYEQYF. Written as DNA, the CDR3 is TGTGCCATCAGTGATTCGGCTAGCGGCTACGAGCAGTACTTC.

The chain's CDR3 is CASSWGQGITIAKNIQYF. For the CDR3, the DNA is TGTGCCAGCAGCTGGGGACAGGGGATAACAATAGCCAAAAACATTCAGTACTTC. This rearrangement joins TRBV5-4 to TRBJ2-4, with TRBD1 identical over 10 bases. With 3 bases clipped from V and 0 bases from J, the junction kept 9 bases outside the gene matches. Germline CDR1 and CDR2: SGHNT and YYREEE (reference sequence). The CDR3 runs 18 residues.

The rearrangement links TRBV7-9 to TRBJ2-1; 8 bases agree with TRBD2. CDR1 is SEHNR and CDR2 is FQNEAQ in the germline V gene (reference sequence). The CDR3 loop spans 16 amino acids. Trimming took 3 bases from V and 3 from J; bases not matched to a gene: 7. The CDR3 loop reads CASSFRAGADYNEQFF. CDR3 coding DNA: TGTGCCAGCAGCTTTAGAGCGGGGGCTGACTACAATGAGCAGTTCTTC. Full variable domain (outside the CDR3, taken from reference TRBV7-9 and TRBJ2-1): DTGVSQNPRHKITKRGQNVTFRCDPISEHNRLYWYRQTLGQGPEFLTYFQNEAQLEKSRLLSDRFSAERPKGSFSTLEIQRTEQGDSAMYLCASSFRAGADYNEQFFGPGTRLTVL.

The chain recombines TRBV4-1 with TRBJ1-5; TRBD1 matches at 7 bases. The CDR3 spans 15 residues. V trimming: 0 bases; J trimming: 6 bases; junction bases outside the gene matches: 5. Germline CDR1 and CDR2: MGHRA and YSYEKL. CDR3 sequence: CASSQEGTAGQPQHF. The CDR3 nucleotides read TGCGCCAGCAGCCAAGAGGGGACAGCGGGTCAGCCCCAGCATTTT.

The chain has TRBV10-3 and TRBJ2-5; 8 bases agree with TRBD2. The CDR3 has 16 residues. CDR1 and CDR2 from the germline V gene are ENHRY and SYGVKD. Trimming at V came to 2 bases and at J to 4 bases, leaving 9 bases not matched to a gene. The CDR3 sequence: CAISELGGASTETQYF. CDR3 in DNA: TGTGCCATCAGTGAGCTCGGGGGGGCGTCCACAGAGACCCAGTACTTC.

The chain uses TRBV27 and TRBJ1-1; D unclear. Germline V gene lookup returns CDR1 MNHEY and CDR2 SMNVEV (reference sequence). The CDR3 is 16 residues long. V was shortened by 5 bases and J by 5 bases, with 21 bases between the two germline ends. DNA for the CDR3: TGTGCCAGCAGTCAAACCCCCCGGAAGGCCCAGACTGAAGCTTTCTTT. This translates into CASSQTPRKAQTEAFF.

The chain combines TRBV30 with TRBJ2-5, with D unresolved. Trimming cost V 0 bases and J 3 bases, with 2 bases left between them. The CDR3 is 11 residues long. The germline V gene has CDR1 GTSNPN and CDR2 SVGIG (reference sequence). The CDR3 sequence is CAWSVEETQYF. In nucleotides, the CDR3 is TGTGCCTGGAGTGTAGAAGAGACCCAGTACTTC.

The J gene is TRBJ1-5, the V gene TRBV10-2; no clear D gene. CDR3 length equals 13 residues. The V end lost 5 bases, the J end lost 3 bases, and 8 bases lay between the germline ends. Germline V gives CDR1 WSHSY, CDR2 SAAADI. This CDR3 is CASSRQTNQPQHF. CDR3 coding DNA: TGCGCCAGCAGTCGCCAGACCAATCAGCCCCAGCATTTT.

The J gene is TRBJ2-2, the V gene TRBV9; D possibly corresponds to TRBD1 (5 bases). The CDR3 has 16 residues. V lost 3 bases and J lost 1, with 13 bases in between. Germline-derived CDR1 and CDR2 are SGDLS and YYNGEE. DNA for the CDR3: TGTGCCAGCAGCGAGACCCAGGGCTGGAACACCGGGGAGCTGTTTTTT. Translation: CASSETQGWNTGELFF. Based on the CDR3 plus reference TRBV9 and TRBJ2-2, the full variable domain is DSGVTQTPKHLITATGQRVTLRCSPRSGDLSVYWYQQSLDQGLQFLIQYYNGEERAKGNILERFSAQQFPDLHSELNLSSLELGDSALYFCASSETQGWNTGELFFGEGSRLTVL.